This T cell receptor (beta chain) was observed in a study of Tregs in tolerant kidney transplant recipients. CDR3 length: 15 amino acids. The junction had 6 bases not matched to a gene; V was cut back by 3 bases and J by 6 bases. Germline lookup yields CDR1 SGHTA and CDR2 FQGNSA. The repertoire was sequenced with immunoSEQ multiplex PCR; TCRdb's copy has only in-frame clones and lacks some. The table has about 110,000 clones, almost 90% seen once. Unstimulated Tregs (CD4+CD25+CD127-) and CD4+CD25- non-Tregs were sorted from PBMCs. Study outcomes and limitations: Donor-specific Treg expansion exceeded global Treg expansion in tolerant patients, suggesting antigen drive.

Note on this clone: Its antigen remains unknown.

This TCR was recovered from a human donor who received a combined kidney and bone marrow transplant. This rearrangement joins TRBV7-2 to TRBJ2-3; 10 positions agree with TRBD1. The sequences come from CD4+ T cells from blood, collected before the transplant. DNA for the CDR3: TGTGCCAGCAGCTTTAAGACAGGGGGCGCGGATACGCAGTATTTT. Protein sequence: CASSFKTGGADTQYF.